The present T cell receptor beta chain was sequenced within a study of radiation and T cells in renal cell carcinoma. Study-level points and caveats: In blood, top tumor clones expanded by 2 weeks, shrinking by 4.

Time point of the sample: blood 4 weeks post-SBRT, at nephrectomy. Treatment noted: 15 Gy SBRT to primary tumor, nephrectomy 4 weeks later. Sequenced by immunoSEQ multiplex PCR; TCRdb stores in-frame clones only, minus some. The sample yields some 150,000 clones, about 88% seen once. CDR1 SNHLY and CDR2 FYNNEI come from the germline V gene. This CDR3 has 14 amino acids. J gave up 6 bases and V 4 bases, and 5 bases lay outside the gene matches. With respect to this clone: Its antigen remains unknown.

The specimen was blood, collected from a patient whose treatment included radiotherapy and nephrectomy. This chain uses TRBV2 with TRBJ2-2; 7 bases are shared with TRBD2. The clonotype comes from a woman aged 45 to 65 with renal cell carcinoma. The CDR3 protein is CASSGAGSPGELFF. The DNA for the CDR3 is TGTGCCAGCAGTGGAGCGGGGTCACCCGGGGAGCTGTTTTTT. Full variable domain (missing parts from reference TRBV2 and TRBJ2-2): EPEVTQTPSHQVTQMGQEVILRCVPISNHLYFYWYRQILGQKVEFLVSFYNNEISEKSEIFDDQFSVERPDGSNFTLKIRSTKLEDSAMYFCASSGAGSPGELFFGEGSRLTVL.